This T cell receptor (beta chain) was profiled in a study of T cell responses to AZD1222 COVID-19 vaccine. Study-wide results and caveats: Donor demographics were predominantly white British with a female majority; clonal diversity may be underestimated. Elevations in Spike-specific TCR breadth and depth followed administration of two AZD1222 doses.

Sequenced by immunoSEQ multiplex PCR; TCRdb stores in-frame clones only, minus some. The data hold over 85,000 clones, with 92% observed a single time. V lost 1 base and J lost 1, with 7 bases in between. Germline CDR1 and CDR2: SGHTA and FQGNSA. The CDR3 totals 14 residues. Points on this clone: Its antigen is unknown.

Specimen: peripheral blood, collected 28 days after the second AZD1222 dose. The receptor was isolated from an adult who received the AZD1222 COVID-19 vaccine. V is TRBV7-2 and J is TRBJ1-1; D not resolved. CDR3 DNA: TGTGCCAGCAGCTTAGGTAGAGGGAACACTGAAGCTTTCTTT. Translating it yields CASSLGRGNTEAFF.